A single T cell receptor beta chain is shown here with its context. What it binds is not known. The data are from a study of cytomegalovirus exposure and HLA in healthy donors. Findings and limits, study-wide: Data from an earlier analysis indicated that most TCR beta V segments were productive either about 90% or about 30% of the time.

In germline, CDR1 is SGHTA, CDR2 FQGTGA. The CDR3 totals 14 residues. V dropped 4 bases and J dropped 6; count of bases not matched to a gene: 5. Amplification used 60 Vbeta primers and 13 Jbeta primers. Sequenced by immunoSEQ multiplex PCR; TCRdb stores in-frame clones only, minus some. The table lists 120,000 or so clones, more than 60% of them singletons. The V and J genes are TRBV7-3 and TRBJ2-7; 11 nucleotides agree with TRBD1. Sequencing used PBMCs. This TCR came from a woman in her thirties or forties in good health and CMV-seropositive. CDR3 DNA: TGTGCCAGCAGCTCCGGACAGGGGGCTGGCGAGCAGTACTTC. It is translated as CASSSGQGAGEQYF. Using reference TRBV7-3 and TRBJ2-7 for the parts outside the CDR3, the full variable domain is GAGVSQTPSNKVTEKGKYVELRCDPISGHTALYWYRQSLGQGPEFLIYFQGTGAADDSGLPNDRFFAVRPEGSVSTLKIQRTERGDSAVYLCASSSGQGAGEQYFGPGTRLTVT.